The rows below give T cell receptor beta chains drawn from one sample of a study of cytomegalovirus exposure and HLA in healthy donors. Assay used: immunoSEQ multiplex PCR; TCRdb lists only in-frame clones, some missing. Of about 94,000 clones listed, approximately 7.6% are singletons. Sequences were obtained from PBMCs. These receptors originate from a man aged 50 or older in good health and CMV-seronegative. The CDR3 runs from the conserved cysteine through the conserved F or W. Fields, in order: J gene, clone size, D gene, V gene, CDR3 DNA, CDR3 protein. The D gene is left open where the match is weak. Rows may omit the clone size; those that give it use once, few, many or a size class.

>TRBJ2-2|-|TRBD2|TRBV7-8
TGTGCCAGCAGCCCGATGCCACGGACTAGCGCGATCGGGGAGCTGTTTTTT
CASSPMPRTSAIGELFF
>TRBJ2-5|-|TRBD2|TRBV6-6
TGTGCCAGCAGTTACGCGGGGGGAGTTAGTGAGACCCAGTACTTC
CASSYAGGVSETQYF
>TRBJ1-1|few|-|TRBV6-6
TGTGCCAGCAGTTGGGGGGGGAACACTGAAGCTTTCTTT
CASSWGGNTEAFF
>TRBJ1-3|few|-|TRBV7-6
TGTGCCAGCAGCGACCAGGTTAACCCGGGAAACACCATATATTTT
CASSDQVNPGNTIYF
>TRBJ2-5|few|-|TRBV28
TGTGCCAGCAGTGAAACAGGGAGAGAGACCCAGTACTTC
CASSETGRETQYF
>TRBJ2-2|few|-|TRBV5-1
TGCGCCAGCAGCTTGGGAGCCGGGGTGAACACCGGGGAGCTGTTTTTT
CASSLGAGVNTGELFF
>TRBJ2-7|-|TRBD1|TRBV29-1
TGCAGCGTTGAAGATCCGGGTGGGGACAGGGCGTCCTACGAGCAGTACTTC
CSVEDPGGDRASYEQYF
>TRBJ2-2|few|TRBD2|TRBV6-1
TGTGCCAGCAGCTCAGCGGGAGGTTGGACCGGGGAGCTGTTTTTT
CASSSAGGWTGELFF
>TRBJ2-1|few|TRBD2|TRBV28
TGTGCCAGCTGGGAGGCTAGCGGGGGGGCAGCCTACAATGAGCAGTTCTTC
CASWEASGGAAYNEQFF
>TRBJ2-7|few|TRBD1|TRBV28
TGTGCCAGCGGCCTGGACAGGAAGATAGCCTACGAGCAGTACTTC
CASGLDRKIAYEQYF
>TRBJ2-5|-|-|TRBV7-6
TGTGCCAGCAGCTCCGGTCCCCCAGAGACCCAGTACTTC
CASSSGPPETQYF
>TRBJ2-6|-|-|TRBV28
TGTGCCAGCAGCGTAAGGGAGGAGCTCTCTGGGGCCAACGTCCTGACTTTC
CASSVREELSGANVLTF
>TRBJ1-2|few|-|TRBV7-9
TGTGCCAGCAGCTTAGGTCAGGGGATTGATGGCTACACCTTC
CASSLGQGIDGYTF
>TRBJ2-1|few|TRBD2|TRBV7-3
TGTGCCAGCTCCCGTGGACTAGCGTTCAACAATGAGCAGTTCTTC
CASSRGLAFNNEQFF
>TRBJ1-1|-|-|TRBV2
TGTGCCAGCTCTCAGGCAGGGCGGAAGACTGAAGCTTTCTTT
CASSQAGRKTEAFF
>TRBJ2-1|few|-|TRBV29-1
TGCAGCGTTGAAGATCCCCCGGGAATTGAGCAGTTCTTC
CSVEDPPGIEQFF
>TRBJ2-5|few|TRBD2|TRBV27
TGTGCCAGCAGTTTATCTTGGGGGGGGGAGAACCAAGAGACCCAGTACTTC
CASSLSWGGENQETQYF
>TRBJ2-3|-|-|TRBV6-1
TGTGCCAGCACCCGACAGAATAGCACAGATACGCAGTATTTT
CASTRQNSTDTQYF
>TRBJ2-5|-|-|TRBV5-8
TGTGCCAGCAGCTTGGCTCCCTCGGGGGAGACCCAGTACTTC
CASSLAPSGETQYF
>TRBJ2-2|few|TRBD2|TRBV28
TGTGCCAGCAGCTCCGGGGGGGTCACCGGGGAGCTGTTTTTT
CASSSGGVTGELFF
>TRBJ2-7|few|-|TRBV5-1
TGCGCCAGCAGCTTGGCGGTAGCGTTGACCTACGAGCAGTACTTC
CASSLAVALTYEQYF
>TRBJ2-2|few|TRBD1|TRBV15
TGTGCCACCAGCAGAGGAGGGACAGGGGGGGCCGGGGAGCTGTTTTTT
CATSRGGTGGAGELFF
>TRBJ2-4|few|TRBD1|TRBV4-1
TGCGCCAGCAGCCAACGACAGGGGGCCTCGGACATTCAGTACTTC
CASSQRQGASDIQYF
>TRBJ2-5|few|TRBD2|TRBV4-2
TGTGCCAGCAGCTCCGGGGGGGCCGGAGAGACCCAGTACTTC
CASSSGGAGETQYF
>TRBJ2-1|few|TRBD2|TRBV5-4
TGTGCCAGCAGCCGACATAGCGGGGACTCCTACAATGAGCAGTTCTTC
CASSRHSGDSYNEQFF
>TRBJ2-2|-|-|TRBV6-5
TGTGCCAGCAGTTACTCGTTCGGGGACACCGGGGAGCTGTTTTTT
CASSYSFGDTGELFF
>TRBJ1-1|-|-|TRBV20-1
TGCAGTGGCAGACAGAACACTGAAGCTTTCTTT
CSGRQNTEAFF
>TRBJ2-3|few|TRBD2|TRBV28
TGTGCCAGCAGTTTGACCCGACCGGGACTAGCGGGACGCACAGATACGCAGTATTTT
CASSLTRPGLAGRTDTQYF
>TRBJ1-2|few|-|TRBV14
TGTGCCAGCAGCCAAGTGACAACTCGTGACTACACCTTC
CASSQVTTRDYTF
>TRBJ1-1|-|-|TRBV6-5
TGTGCCAGCAGTTACGGGCTCAGGGTGGGCACTGAAGCTTTCTTT
CASSYGLRVGTEAFF
>TRBJ1-1|-|-|TRBV19
TGTGCCAGTAGTAGCAACAGGGACGTGAACACTGAAGCTTTCTTT
CASSSNRDVNTEAFF
>TRBJ2-1|-|-|TRBV7-9
TGTGCCAGCAGCTATACAGGGATCTACAATGAGCAGTTCTTC
CASSYTGIYNEQFF
>TRBJ1-2|few|-|TRBV28
TGTGCCAGCAAAATAGGAGGGGATAACTATGGCTACACCTTC
CASKIGGDNYGYTF
>TRBJ2-7|-|TRBD1|TRBV6-1
TGTGCCAGCAGTGGTGAGGGGGCTAGCTCCTACGAGCAGTACTTC
CASSGEGASSYEQYF
>TRBJ1-6|few|-|TRBV2
TGTGCCAGCAGATTAGACGGGTACTATAATTCACCCCTCCACTTT
CASRLDGYYNSPLHF
>TRBJ2-1|few|TRBD1|TRBV19
TGTGCCAGTACCCCGGACAGGGGCAATGAGCAGTTCTTC
CASTPDRGNEQFF
>TRBJ1-2|-|TRBD1|TRBV2
TGTGCCAGCAGTTGGGACAGGGAAGGCCATGGCTACACCTTC
CASSWDREGHGYTF
>TRBJ2-5|-|TRBD2|TRBV5-4
TGTGCCAGCAGCTCCCCCGGAGCGGGGGGGCGAGAGACCCAGTACTTC
CASSSPGAGGRETQYF